This TCR beta chain was recovered during a study of cytomegalovirus exposure and HLA in healthy donors. For the study at large: Clustering assigned 70% to 90% of the 350 to 400 genotyped donors to the Caucasian-associated ancestry cluster. Study-level results: Clonal expansion, a later analysis showed, was greater in HLA-associated TCR beta chains than in equally common others. An analysis done earlier found most TCR beta V segments productive about 87% or about 30% of the time. As a later analysis showed, a missense DCLRE1C variant was linked to trimming of TCR beta V- and J-genes.

A word on this clone: What it recognizes is unknown.

The PCR was carried out with 60 Vbeta primers and 13 Jbeta primers. Assay used: immunoSEQ multiplex PCR; TCRdb lists only in-frame clones, some missing. Here the sample spans fewer than 200,000 clones, approximately 72% being singletons. Germline V gives CDR1 LGHNA, CDR2 YSLEER. J was trimmed by 6 bases and V by 1 base; bases with no gene match: 11. This CDR3 is built from 17 residues. The receptor comes from a female donor in good health and CMV-seronegative. The sequenced sample consisted of PBMCs. The chain has TRBV4-3 and TRBJ2-1; 8 nucleotides line up with TRBD2. CDR3 amino acids: CASSQGPGGRPLNEQFF. The CDR3 coding sequence is TGCGCCAGCAGCCAAGGGCCGGGGGGGAGGCCACTCAATGAGCAGTTCTTC.